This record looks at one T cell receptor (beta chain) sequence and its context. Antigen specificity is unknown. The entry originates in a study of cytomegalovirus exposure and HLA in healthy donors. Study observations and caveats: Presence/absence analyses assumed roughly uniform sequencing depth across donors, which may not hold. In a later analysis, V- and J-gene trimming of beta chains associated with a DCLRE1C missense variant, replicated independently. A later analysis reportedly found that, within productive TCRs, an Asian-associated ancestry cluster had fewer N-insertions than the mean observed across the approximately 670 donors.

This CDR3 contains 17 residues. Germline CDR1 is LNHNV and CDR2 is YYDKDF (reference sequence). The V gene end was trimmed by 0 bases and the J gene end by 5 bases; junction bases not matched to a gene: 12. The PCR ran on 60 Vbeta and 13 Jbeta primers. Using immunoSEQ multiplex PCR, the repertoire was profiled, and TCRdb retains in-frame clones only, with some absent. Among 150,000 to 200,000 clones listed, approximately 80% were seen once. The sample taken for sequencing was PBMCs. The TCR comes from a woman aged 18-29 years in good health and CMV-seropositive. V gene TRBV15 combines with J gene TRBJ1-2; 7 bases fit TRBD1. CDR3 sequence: CATSREGFGQGGYGYTF. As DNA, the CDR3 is TGTGCCACCAGCAGAGAAGGTTTCGGGCAGGGGGGATATGGCTACACCTTC.